This is a list of T cell receptor beta chains from one sample in a study of blood T cells in healthy people across ages. TCRdb ran MiXCR on the 5' RACE reads and lists one entry per CDR3 protein. Of approximately 1.5 million distinct CDR3 sequences detected, about 35% appear once; the ten largest clones hold around 11%. Sequencing used blood. These receptors were obtained from a woman aged 30 to 39 in good health. Each CDR3 is given with its conserved first and last residue. The D gene is left open where the match is weak. Size tells how often a clone was seen (once, few, many) or the class of an expanded clone, and some rows leave it out.

few | TRBJ2-3 | 14 | NA | TRBV20-1 | CSAPPDGGFSTQYF | TGCAGTGCCCCGCCGGACGGAGGGTTTTCTACGCAGTATTTT
NA | TRBJ2-2 | 16 | NA | TRBV24-1 | CATSDSSRGVTGELFF | TGTGCCACCAGTGATTCTAGCAGGGGGGTCACCGGGGAGCTGTTTTTT
NA | TRBJ2-1 | 16 | TRBD2 | TRBV9 | CASSGLAGGDYNEQFF | TGTGCCAGCAGTGGACTAGCGGGAGGGGACTACAATGAGCAGTTCTTC
few | TRBJ1-5 | 15 | NA | TRBV30 | CAWSVGGRVGQPQHF | TGTGCCTGGAGTGTAGGCGGCAGGGTGGGACAGCCCCAGCATTTT
NA | TRBJ2-7 | 11 | NA | TRBV29-1 | CSVGVASEQYF | TGCAGCGTGGGGGTAGCGTCCGAGCAGTACTTC
few | TRBJ1-1 | 15 | NA | TRBV4-1 | CASSQAPGGNTEAFF | TGCGCCAGCAGCCAAGCACCCGGTGGGAACACTGAAGCTTTCTTT
NA | TRBJ2-5 | 11 | NA | TRBV6-1 | CASRKTETQYF | TGTGCCAGCAGAAAAACGGAGACCCAGTACTTC
NA | TRBJ1-2 | 19 | NA | TRBV7-9 | CASSLVGDRLNRMHRGYTF | TGTGCCAGCAGCTTAGTGGGCGACAGACTTAACAGGATGCATCGGGGCTACACCTTC
few | TRBJ1-1 | 15 | NA | TRBV7-9 | CASSLVGLGGTEAFF | TGTGCCAGCAGCTTAGTAGGTTTGGGGGGCACTGAAGCTTTCTTT
NA | TRBJ1-6 | 13 | NA | TRBV15 | CATAGQTNSPLHF | TGTGCCACCGCGGGACAAACAAATTCACCCCTCCACTTT
few | TRBJ2-3 | 11 | NA | TRBV24-1 | CATTDGDTQYF | TGTGCCACCACGGACGGAGATACGCAGTATTTT
few | TRBJ1-1 | 13 | NA | TRBV5-1 | CASSPNGHTEAFF | TGCGCCAGCAGCCCGAATGGTCACACTGAAGCTTTCTTT
few | TRBJ2-6 | 15 | TRBD1 | TRBV6-2/TRBV6-3 | CASREQGLGANVLTF | TGTGCCAGCAGGGAACAGGGGCTTGGGGCCAACGTCCTGACTTTC
NA | TRBJ1-2 | 14 | TRBD1 | TRBV3-1 | CASSQGQGGFGYTF | TGTGCCAGCAGCCAAGGACAGGGGGGATTTGGCTACACCTTC
few | TRBJ2-7 | 14 | NA | TRBV30 | CAWSTGVRDYEQYF | TGTGCCTGGAGTACCGGGGTCAGGGACTACGAGCAGTACTTC
few | TRBJ1-5 | 14 | NA | TRBV3-1 | CASSQGKSNQPQHF | TGTGCCAGCAGCCAAGGGAAGTCAAATCAGCCCCAGCATTTT
few | TRBJ2-4 | 14 | NA | TRBV2 | CATGQTLAKNIQYF | TGTGCCACTGGACAGACCCTAGCCAAAAACATTCAGTACTTC
NA | TRBJ2-3 | 14 | NA | TRBV3-1 | CASSLPLRGNTQYF | TGTGCCAGCAGCCTCCCGTTGAGGGGGAACACGCAGTATTTT
many | TRBJ2-3 | 13 | NA | TRBV6-1 | CASSGIAAHTQYF | TGTGCCAGCAGTGGGATAGCGGCACATACGCAGTATTTT
NA | TRBJ2-7 | 16 | NA | TRBV7-8 | CASRSLGSSPSYEQYF | TGTGCCAGCAGGTCCCTTGGTAGCAGTCCGTCCTACGAGCAGTACTTC
few | TRBJ2-1 | 18 | TRBD2 | TRBV6-1 | CASSPLWTSGRRGNEQFF | TGTGCCAGCAGTCCCCTCTGGACTAGCGGGAGGAGGGGCAATGAGCAGTTCTTC
many | TRBJ2-3 | 15 | TRBD1 | TRBV12-3/TRBV12-4 | CASSPQGHGTDTQYF | TGTGCCAGCAGCCCACAGGGGCATGGCACAGATACGCAGTATTTT
few | TRBJ1-1 | 14 | TRBD1 | TRBV12-3/TRBV12-4 | CASSKTGVNTEAFF | TGTGCCAGCAGCAAGACAGGGGTGAACACTGAAGCTTTCTTT
few | TRBJ1-4 | 17 | NA | TRBV21-1 | CASSKSEVTGTNEKLFF | TGTGCCAGCAGCAAATCAGAAGTTACAGGGACTAATGAAAAACTGTTTTTT
few | TRBJ2-3 | 15 | NA | TRBV28 | CASNLDRPLTDTQYF | TGTGCCAGCAACCTTGACAGGCCCTTAACAGATACGCAGTATTTT
NA | TRBJ1-1 | 14 | NA | TRBV2 | CASRPEQGNTEAFF | TGTGCCAGCAGACCAGAACAGGGTAACACTGAAGCTTTCTTT
NA | TRBJ2-1 | 13 | NA | TRBV10-3 | CAIRAGKENEQFF | TGTGCCATCCGGGCGGGGAAGGAAAATGAGCAGTTCTTC
few | TRBJ2-5 | 16 | TRBD2 | TRBV27 | CASSRSLVAGEETQYF | TGTGCCAGCAGTCGAAGTTTGGTAGCGGGAGAAGAGACCCAGTACTTC
many | TRBJ2-3 | 17 | TRBD2 | TRBV5-1 | CASSLGTSGVDSDTQYF | TGCGCCAGCAGCCTCGGGACTAGCGGGGTGGATTCAGATACGCAGTATTTT
few | TRBJ2-5 | 14 | NA | TRBV28 | CASSFRLGTETQYF | TGTGCCAGCAGTTTTCGACTAGGAACAGAGACCCAGTACTTC
NA | TRBJ2-7 | 12 | TRBD2 | TRBV10-3 | CAISGSSYEQYF | TGTGCCATTAGCGGGAGCTCCTACGAGCAGTACTTC
NA | TRBJ2-1 | 13 | TRBD1 | TRBV29-1 | CSASNDRGTEQFF | TGCAGCGCTTCGAATGACAGGGGCACTGAGCAGTTCTTC
many | TRBJ2-3 | 14 | NA | TRBV12-3/TRBV12-4 | CASSLGGSADTQYF | TGTGCCAGCAGTTTGGGAGGATCCGCCGATACGCAGTATTTT
NA | TRBJ2-1 | 16 | TRBD2 | TRBV10-3 | CAISDLLAGTYNEQFF | TGTGCCATCAGTGACCTCCTAGCGGGAACCTACAATGAGCAGTTCTTC
few | TRBJ2-7 | 13 | TRBD1 | TRBV29-1 | CSVEAQGVNEQYF | TGCAGCGTTGAAGCGCAGGGGGTTAACGAGCAGTACTTC
NA | TRBJ2-7 | 11 | NA | TRBV28 | CASRKDYEQYF | TGTGCCAGCAGGAAGGACTACGAGCAGTACTTC
NA | TRBJ2-1 | 12 | NA | TRBV20-1 | CRARAPIGEQFF | TGCAGGGCTAGGGCTCCTATCGGTGAGCAGTTCTTC
many | TRBJ2-1 | 14 | TRBD2 | TRBV13 | CASSLSGGADEQFF | TGTGCCAGCAGCTTGAGCGGGGGGGCCGATGAGCAGTTCTTC
few | TRBJ2-6 | 18 | NA | TRBV21-1 | CASSRRDSPLSGANVLTF | TGTGCCAGCAGCCGGCGGGACAGCCCTCTCTCTGGGGCCAACGTCCTGACTTTC
few | TRBJ2-3 | 15 | TRBD2 | TRBV5-5 | CASSLGLAAGDTQYF | TGTGCCAGCAGCTTGGGACTAGCTGCGGGGGATACGCAGTATTTT
NA | TRBJ2-1 | 20 | TRBD2 | TRBV7-9 | CASSSPGGLAGLSSYNEQFF | TGTGCCAGCAGTTCACCCGGGGGACTAGCGGGCCTAAGCTCCTACAATGAGCAGTTCTTC
NA | TRBJ1-2 | 14 | NA | TRBV7-2 | CASSLGRPNYGYTF | TGTGCCAGCAGCTTAGGCAGACCTAACTATGGCTACACCTTC
few | TRBJ2-3 | 17 | NA | TRBV2 | CASSETHQGFSTDTQYF | TGTGCCAGCAGTGAAACCCACCAGGGCTTTAGCACAGATACGCAGTATTTT
NA | TRBJ2-1 | 17 | TRBD2 | TRBV27 | CASSEPPGGAFWDEQFF | TGTGCCAGCAGTGAGCCCCCCGGGGGGGCCTTCTGGGATGAGCAGTTCTTC
NA | TRBJ1-5 | 13 | NA | TRBV12-3/TRBV12-4 | CASRGHNNQPQHF | TGTGCCAGCAGGGGACATAACAATCAGCCCCAGCATTTT
NA | TRBJ2-5 | 14 | TRBD2 | TRBV5-1 | CASSSTSERETQYF | TGCGCCAGCAGCTCTACTAGCGAGAGGGAGACCCAGTACTTC
NA | TRBJ1-1 | 13 | NA | TRBV6-1 | CASSERQPTEAFF | TGTGCCAGCAGTGAAAGACAGCCCACTGAAGCTTTCTTT
NA | TRBJ2-1 | 13 | TRBD2 | TRBV30 | CAWIAGGPNEQFF | TGTGCCTGGATAGCGGGGGGGCCTAATGAGCAGTTCTTC